These 31 T cell receptor beta chains were all obtained from the same sample, sequenced in a study of beta chain features in type 1 diabetes. The entirety of the isolated RNA underwent reverse transcription, so expressed TCRB transcripts were sequenced. The repertoire was sequenced with immunoSEQ multiplex PCR; TCRdb's copy has only in-frame clones and lacks some. This sample has 350,000 to 450,000 clones, with approximately 15% found just once. Sequenced: naive CD4+ T cells from blood. The receptors were gathered from a man aged 25 to 40 in good health.

The chain employs TRBV7-6 and TRBJ2-7, with 7 bases lining up with TRBD1. With 1 base clipped from V and 1 base from J, the junction kept 7 bases outside the gene matches. The CDR3 is made up of 16 amino acids. The germline CDR1 and CDR2 sequences are SGHVS and FNYEAQ. CDR3 in DNA: TGTGCCAGCAGCTTAGGTGTTACGACAGGGTCCTACGAGCAGTACTTC. Its protein product is CASSLGVTTGSYEQYF.

This clone appeared a few times. The J gene is TRBJ1-1, the V gene TRBV29-1; the D is unclear. CDR3 length: 11 amino acids. Germline values: CDR1 SQVTM, CDR2 ANQGSEA. Between the trimmed V and J ends, which lost 4 bases and 5 bases, there was a span of 8 bases. The DNA for the CDR3 is TGCAGCGTTGGGAGGGATACTGAAGCTTTCTTT. It yields the protein CSVGRDTEAFF.

The V and J genes are TRBV29-1 and TRBJ2-5; D is perhaps TRBD2 (5 bases). Trimming took 7 bases from V and 4 from J, leaving 13 bases between them. The CDR3 length is 12 residues. Germline CDR1 is SQVTM and CDR2 is ANQGSEA. CDR3: CSGVTGVETQYF. The CDR3 DNA follows: TGCAGCGGGGTAACCGGGGTAGAGACCCAGTACTTC.

The chain couples TRBV7-9 to TRBJ2-7, with TRBD2 matching over 12 bases. CDR3 length: 16 residues. Germline trimming cut 6 bases from V and 6 bases from J; bases unmatched to any gene: 12. Germline loops: CDR1 SEHNR, CDR2 FQNEAQ (reference sequence). This CDR3 reads CASSLTSGGQRTEQYF. The CDR3 DNA reads as TGTGCCAGCAGTTTGACTAGCGGGGGACAGCGGACCGAGCAGTACTTC.

The chain carries TRBV2 and TRBJ2-6, with D unclear. This CDR3 has 15 amino acids. V shed 4 bases and J shed 2 bases, with 9 bases lying between them. The V gene's germline CDR1 is SNHLY and CDR2 FYNNEI. For the CDR3, the DNA is TGTGCCAGCAGTGCCCAGGCGACTGGGGCCAACGTCCTGACTTTC. Translated: CASSAQATGANVLTF. Combining the CDR3 with reference TRBV2 and TRBJ2-6 gives the whole variable domain EPEVTQTPSHQVTQMGQEVILRCVPISNHLYFYWYRQILGQKVEFLVSFYNNEISEKSEIFDDQFSVERPDGSNFTLKIRSTKLEDSAMYFCASSAQATGANVLTFGAGSRLTVL.

The genes are TRBV29-1 and TRBJ2-3; D gene ambiguous. The length of the CDR3 is 12 residues. Trimming removed 7 bases from V and 4 bases from J, with 12 bases in between. Germline assignment: CDR1 SQVTM and CDR2 ANQGSEA. The CDR3, as DNA: TGCAGCGACACTAAAGGGCCAGATACGCAGTATTTT. This gives the protein CSDTKGPDTQYF.

This clone was observed a handful of times. The chain joins TRBV10-3 to TRBJ1-1; D unclear. The CDR3 loop spans 13 amino acids. CDR1 and CDR2 from the germline V gene are ENHRY and SYGVKD. The V and J ends lost 5 bases and 0 bases respectively, with 7 bases between them. CDR3: CAISLQVNTEAFF. The CDR3 nucleotides are TGTGCCATCAGTCTACAAGTGAACACTGAAGCTTTCTTT.

V is TRBV7-2 and J is TRBJ2-3, with 8 bases identical to TRBD1. CDR3 length equals 18 residues. The germline V gene encodes CDR1 SGHTA and CDR2 FQGNSA. V dropped 1 base and J dropped 3; count of bases not matched to a gene: 12. As DNA, the CDR3 is TGTGCCAGCAGCTTAGGGACAGGGACGGGGTTTAGGACAGATACGCAGTATTTT. Protein: CASSLGTGTGFRTDTQYF.

This chain links TRBV2 with TRBJ1-1; D unclear. Germline CDR1 reads SNHLY; CDR2 reads FYNNEI. Trimming pared 6 bases from V and 7 bases from J, leaving 12 bases between. This CDR3 has 12 amino acids. CDR3 region: CASRIRRNEAFF. The CDR3 DNA reads TGTGCCAGCAGAATAAGACGGAATGAAGCTTTCTTT. The full variable domain, rest sourced from reference TRBV2 and TRBJ1-1, is EPEVTQTPSHQVTQMGQEVILRCVPISNHLYFYWYRQILGQKVEFLVSFYNNEISEKSEIFDDQFSVERPDGSNFTLKIRSTKLEDSAMYFCASRIRRNEAFFGQGTRLTVV.

Here the CDR3 DNA reads TGTGCCAGCAGCGTCCAGCGGGAGGGTGAGCAGTTCTTC. Translation: CASSVQREGEQFF. The chain couples TRBV9 to TRBJ2-1; 10 nucleotides align to TRBD2. After removal of 2 bases from V and 9 bases from J, the junction contained 2 bases not matched to a gene. There are 13 residues in the CDR3. Germline lookup yields CDR1 SGDLS and CDR2 YYNGEE. Using reference TRBV9 and TRBJ2-1 for the parts outside the CDR3, the full variable domain is DSGVTQTPKHLITATGQRVTLRCSPRSGDLSVYWYQQSLDQGLQFLIQYYNGEERAKGNILERFSAQQFPDLHSELNLSSLELGDSALYFCASSVQREGEQFFGPGTRLTVL.

The rearrangement joins TRBV1 to TRBJ2-5; the table's D call of TRBD1 was not tested on the DNA. TRBV1 is flagged as a pseudogene. The CDR3 contains 15 residues. The CDR3 is CTSSQVIHAWETQYF. Here the CDR3 DNA reads TGCACCAGCAGCCAAGTAATACACGCCTGGGAGACCCAGTACTTC.

The chain's CDR3 is CASSATQGANTGELFF. CDR3 coding DNA: TGTGCCAGCAGCGCTACACAGGGGGCGAACACCGGGGAGCTGTTTTTT. This chain connects TRBV9 to TRBJ2-2; 8 nucleotides line up with TRBD1. Per germline, CDR1 SGDLS and CDR2 YYNGEE. V lost 3 bases, J lost 0 bases, and 4 bases stayed unmatched. This CDR3 is 16 amino acids long.

V and J are TRBV27 and TRBJ2-3; 10 bases match TRBD2. The CDR3 runs 16 residues. Germline CDR1 reads MNHEY; CDR2 reads SMNVEV (reference sequence). With V trimmed by 4 bases and J by 1 base, 5 bases remained unmatched. CDR3 region: CASSSSTSGGTDTQYF. DNA for the CDR3: TGTGCCAGCAGTTCCTCCACTAGCGGGGGCACAGATACGCAGTATTTT.

This clone was seen only a few times. The chain links TRBV6-1 to TRBJ1-1; D uncertain. The germline V and J ends were trimmed by 10 bases and 3 bases, with 9 bases remaining between them. Germline V gene lookup returns CDR1 MNHNS and CDR2 SASEGT. The CDR3 runs 11 residues. DNA for the CDR3: TGTGCCACCGGTTCATACACTGAAGCTTTCTTT. This encodes CATGSYTEAFF.

V is TRBV5-1 and J is TRBJ2-2; D is undetermined. Germline CDR1 reads SGHRS; CDR2 reads YFSETQ. V was pared by 3 bases and J by 4 bases, with 7 bases between. The CDR3 has 13 amino acids. CDR3 amino acids: CASSSEVTGELFF. The CDR3 DNA is TGCGCCAGCAGCTCCGAGGTCACCGGGGAGCTGTTTTTT. The whole variable domain, filled in from reference TRBV5-1 and TRBJ2-2, reads KAGVTQTPRYLIKTRGQQVTLSCSPISGHRSVSWYQQTPGQGLQFLFEYFSETQRNKGNFPGRFSGRQFSNSRSEMNVSTLELGDSALYLCASSSEVTGELFFGEGSRLTVL.

The chain links TRBV15 to TRBJ2-3; D gene uncertain. The CDR3 consists of 16 residues. Germline V CDR1 and CDR2: LNHNV, YYDKDF (reference sequence). Deletions cut 3 bases from V and 1 base from J, with 14 bases between. The CDR3 sequence: CATSSRSWVGTDTQYF. The CDR3 DNA reads TGTGCCACCAGCAGTCGGTCCTGGGTGGGCACAGATACGCAGTATTTT.

The chain employs TRBV15 and TRBJ1-6; 7 bases are shared with TRBD1. The CDR3 is 15 residues long. CDR1 is LNHNV, CDR2 YYDKDF, per germline (reference sequence). With V trimmed by 5 bases and J by 9 bases, 10 bases remained unmatched. The CDR3 nucleotides are TGTGCCACCAGCTCCCGACAGGGAAGGCTTTCACCCCTCCACTTT. It codes for CATSSRQGRLSPLHF.

The genes are TRBV7-2 and TRBJ2-5, with D possibly matching TRBD2 (5 bases). The CDR3 covers 14 residues. Germline CDR1 reads SGHTA; CDR2 reads FQGNSA. Trimming pared 1 base from V and 7 bases from J, leaving 13 bases between. DNA for the CDR3: TGTGCCAGCAGCTTAGGTTTGATCGAGGGGACCCAGTACTTC. This encodes CASSLGLIEGTQYF.

This clone was seen more than once but under ten times. The chain couples TRBV2 to TRBJ2-7; no firm D call. Deletions cut 7 bases from V and 0 bases from J, with 10 bases between. The CDR3 loop spans 13 amino acids. Per the germline V gene, CDR1 is SNHLY and CDR2 is FYNNEI. The CDR3, as DNA: TGTGCCAGCACTAGGACGGCCTCCTACGAGCAGTACTTC. Amino acid sequence: CASTRTASYEQYF.

This clone was picked up a small number of times. Other nucleotide sequences in the sample specify the same CDR3. The chain carries TRBV4-3 and TRBJ2-1; the D is unclear. V was shortened by 0 bases and J by 8 bases, with 8 bases between the two germline ends. Germline V gives CDR1 LGHNA, CDR2 YSLEER. This CDR3 spans 13 amino acids. The CDR3 loop reads CASSQDLGDEQFF. CDR3 nucleotide sequence: TGCGCCAGCAGCCAAGATTTGGGTGATGAGCAGTTCTTC.

This clone was detected a few times. Other DNA sequences within the sample encode an identical CDR3. This rearrangement joins TRBV14 to TRBJ2-7; D call uncertain. The CDR3 is made up of 12 amino acids. In germline, CDR1 is SGHDN, CDR2 FVKESK. Trimming pared 1 base from V and 4 bases from J, leaving 5 bases between. This CDR3 reads CASSQVPYEQYF. The CDR3 DNA follows: TGTGCCAGCAGCCAAGTGCCGTACGAGCAGTACTTC.

This clone was recorded a few times. The rearrangement uses TRBV9 and TRBJ2-1; D call uncertain. V was cut by 0 bases and J by 0 bases, with 7 bases left in between. Germline CDR1 reads SGDLS; CDR2 reads YYNGEE. This CDR3 comprises 15 residues. CDR3 residues: CASSVGATSYNEQFF. The CDR3, as DNA: TGTGCCAGCAGCGTAGGAGCTACCTCCTACAATGAGCAGTTCTTC.

In DNA form, the CDR3 reads TGTGCCAGCAGCCACTGGACTACACAAGAGACCCAGTACTTC. Residues: CASSHWTTQETQYF. This rearrangement joins TRBV7-9 to TRBJ2-5; D is possibly TRBD2 (6 bases). Germline lookup yields CDR1 SEHNR and CDR2 FQNEAQ (reference sequence). CDR3 length: 14 amino acids. Trimming pared 5 bases from V and 2 bases from J, leaving 12 bases between.

This clone was seen a handful of times. CDR3 residues: CASSRSGTGTDTQYF. In DNA, the CDR3 is TGTGCCAGCAGTCGCTCTGGGACAGGCACAGATACGCAGTATTTT. V usage is TRBV2 and J usage is TRBJ2-3; 7 positions match TRBD1. Germline V lookup: CDR1 SNHLY, CDR2 FYNNEI. J lost 1 base, V lost 5 bases, and 6 bases had no gene match. The CDR3 totals 15 residues.

The chain employs TRBV7-2 and TRBJ2-3; D might be TRBD1 (5 bases). The germline gives CDR1 SGHTA, CDR2 FQGNSA. This CDR3 has 14 residues. Trimming stripped 4 bases from V and 2 bases from J, with 10 bases between. This chain's CDR3 is CASSSQDYTDTQYF. In DNA form, the CDR3 reads TGTGCCAGCAGCTCACAGGATTACACAGATACGCAGTATTTT.

V and J are TRBV4-3 and TRBJ1-2; D remains ambiguous. Germline V gene data show CDR1 as LGHNA and CDR2 as YSLEER. Trimming shortened V by 1 base and J by 5 bases, and 20 bases separated the two germline ends. The CDR3 has 17 residues. CDR3 protein: CASSQVTAQALGYGYTF. The CDR3 bases are TGCGCCAGCAGCCAAGTTACCGCGCAGGCCCTAGGGTATGGCTACACCTTC.

There are a few counts of this clone. This chain links TRBV29-1 with TRBJ1-2; D not resolved. The CDR3 has 10 amino acids. V was clipped by 4 bases and J by 6 bases, with 6 bases between them. Looked up from germline, CDR1 is SQVTM and CDR2 is ANQGSEA. CDR3 nucleotides: TGCAGCGTTGTGACGGATGGCTACACCTTC. It encodes CSVVTDGYTF.

This clone turned up a few times. This chain links TRBV5-1 with TRBJ2-5; TRBD1 matches at 8 bases. V was clipped by 3 bases and J by 5 bases; unmatched bases: 6. The CDR3 is 14 residues long. Germline assignment: CDR1 SGHRS and CDR2 YFSETQ. CDR3 nucleotide sequence: TGCGCCAGCAGCTCGGGCAGGGGGCACGAGACCCAGTACTTC. Its protein product is CASSSGRGHETQYF.

The rearrangement joins TRBV6-5 to TRBJ2-7, with 9 bases that match TRBD1. Germline CDR1 MNHEY, CDR2 SVGAGI. With V trimmed by 4 bases and J by 7 bases, 8 bases remained unmatched. This CDR3 has 14 residues. This CDR3 reads CASSSGTGMGEQYF. CDR3 nucleotides: TGTGCCAGCAGTTCTGGGACAGGGATGGGAGAGCAGTACTTC.

The sample holds a few counts of this clone. This chain links TRBV30 with TRBJ2-2; 7 nucleotides match TRBD2. The V and J ends lost 5 bases and 4 bases, in that order; junction bases with no gene match: 10. This CDR3 contains 15 residues. The V gene's germline CDR1 is GTSNPN and CDR2 SVGIG (reference sequence). CDR3 region: CAWGPGLSGTGELFF. DNA of the CDR3: TGTGCCTGGGGACCGGGACTATCAGGCACCGGGGAGCTGTTTTTT.

This clone was detected a few times. The chain is built from TRBV7-2 and TRBJ1-5, with unresolved D. CDR1 and CDR2 from the germline V gene are SGHTA and FQGNSA. This CDR3 spans 14 amino acids. Trimming took 5 bases from V and 1 from J, leaving 9 bases between them. CDR3 protein: CASSPAESNQPQHF. The DNA for the CDR3 is TGTGCCAGCAGCCCGGCCGAAAGCAATCAGCCCCAGCATTTT.